This passage covers 12 T cell receptor beta chains from one sample sequenced in a study of patients and donors after allogeneic stem cell transplantation. Each CDR3 protein gets one entry after TCRdb re-called the RT-PCR reads with MiXCR. This sample yields roughly 940,000 distinct CDR3 sequences, of which 15% to 20% are seen a single time; under 6.5% belongs to the top ten. Sequences were obtained from blood, either unsorted or a sorted T cell fraction (not recorded which). The receptors stem from a human donor who was either an allogeneic HSCT recipient or a stem cell or donor lymphocyte infusion donor (not recorded which). It is not recorded whose cells these are; they may come from a transplant donor.

CDR3 coding DNA: TGTGCCAGCACCCCTGAGCGGGGGGAGGGGACAGATACGCAGTATTTT. Residues: CASTPERGEGTDTQYF. The gene calls are TRBV12-3 or TRBV12-4 and TRBJ2-3, with TRBD2 matching over 9 bases. J was trimmed by 3 bases and V by 7 bases; bases with no gene match: 11. The CDR3 spans 16 residues.

This chain connects TRBV5-1 to TRBJ1-2, with unresolved D. The CDR3 is 15 residues long. Germline V gene sequence: CDR1 SGHRS, CDR2 YFSETQ. V lost 1 base to trimming and J lost 3 bases, with 13 bases between them. The CDR3 loop reads CASSLKQPGDYGYTF. DNA for the CDR3: TGCGCCAGCAGCTTGAAACAGCCTGGGGACTATGGCTACACCTTC.

This clonotype was observed a few times. The CDR3 loop reads CAWSVSGSGELFF. The DNA for the CDR3 is TGTGCCTGGAGTGTATCCGGTTCCGGGGAGCTGTTTTTT. The V call is TRBV30, the J call TRBJ2-2, with D hard to call. V was cut by 0 bases and J by 6 bases, with 8 bases left in between. The germline V gene encodes CDR1 GTSNPN and CDR2 SVGIG (reference sequence). The CDR3 runs 13 residues.

The chain joins TRBV10-3 to TRBJ1-2; maybe TRBD1 (5 bases). The V and J ends lost 8 bases and 5 bases respectively, with 12 bases between them. CDR3 length: 12 residues. Germline loops: CDR1 ENHRY, CDR2 SYGVKD. CDR3 sequence (DNA): TGTGCCATCCAAGGGGAGGGGTATGGCTACACCTTC. Translating gives CAIQGEGYGYTF.

In this sample, this clonotype turned up many times. This chain connects TRBV12-3 or TRBV12-4 to TRBJ1-1; no clear D gene. CDR3 length: 14 residues. The V end was cut by 3 bases, the J end by 1 base, with 9 bases between. CDR3 DNA sequence: TGTGCCAGCAGTTTTTCGGCGGGGAACACTGAAGCTTTCTTT. Encoded protein: CASSFSAGNTEAFF.

The J gene is TRBJ2-3, the V gene TRBV20-1; TRBD1 matches at 8 bases. Looked up from germline, CDR1 is DFQATT and CDR2 is SNEGSKA (reference sequence). CDR3 length: 15 amino acids. V lost 5 bases to trimming and J lost 1 base; unmatched junction nucleotides: 8. The CDR3 is CSAGGQGAGTDTQYF. The CDR3 nucleotides are TGCAGTGCTGGAGGGCAGGGGGCCGGCACAGATACGCAGTATTTT.

V is TRBV25-1 and J is TRBJ2-1, with D possibly being TRBD1 or TRBD2 (5 bases each). Germline values: CDR1 MGHDK, CDR2 SYGVNS. The V end was cut by 2 bases, the J end by 6 bases, with 17 bases between. CDR3 size: 16 residues. The CDR3 nucleotides are TGTGCCAGCAGTGAACTTGAGGGGCCGGGGTCCAATGAGCAGTTCTTC. Translating gives CASSELEGPGSNEQFF.

The gene calls are TRBV7-9 and TRBJ2-5; D could derive from TRBD1 or TRBD2 (5 bases each). The CDR3 length is 15 residues. The germline gives CDR1 SEHNR, CDR2 FQNEAQ (reference sequence). Trimming removed 0 bases from V and 4 bases from J, with 12 bases in between. CDR3 protein: CASSLAEAGRETQYF. The CDR3 DNA sequence: TGTGCCAGCAGCTTAGCGGAGGCAGGGAGAGAGACCCAGTACTTC.

This clonotype was counted only a few times. The V and J genes are TRBV7-3 and TRBJ2-7; no clear D gene. The V end lost 2 bases, the J end lost 0 bases, and 5 bases lay between the germline ends. The germline gives CDR1 SGHTA, CDR2 FQGTGA. The CDR3 consists of 13 residues. This CDR3 reads CASSLFVSYEQYF. The CDR3 bases are TGTGCCAGCAGCTTATTCGTCTCCTACGAGCAGTACTTC.

This clonotype came up a few times. This rearrangement joins TRBV15 to TRBJ2-7; 7 bases are shared with TRBD1. This CDR3 has 14 residues. Germline values: CDR1 LNHNV, CDR2 YYDKDF (reference sequence). Losses at the gene ends were 5 bases for V and 2 bases for J; bases not matched to a gene: 6. As DNA, the CDR3 is TGTGCCACCAGCTCACCGGGACAGCCCTACGAGCAGTACTTC. It translates to CATSSPGQPYEQYF.

The rearrangement uses TRBV9 and TRBJ1-1, with 9 bases fitting TRBD1. Looked up from germline, CDR1 is SGDLS and CDR2 is YYNGEE. This CDR3 region has 16 residues. V was pared by 4 bases and J by 5 bases, with 12 bases of the junction left unmatched. The CDR3 reads CASSPQGWDRETEAFF. The CDR3 bases are TGTGCCAGCAGCCCCCAGGGGTGGGACAGGGAAACTGAAGCTTTCTTT.

Many counts were recorded for this clonotype. The chain employs TRBV4-1 and TRBJ1-2; D unclear. From germline, CDR1 is MGHRA and CDR2 YSYEKL. Trimming left V 0 bases short and J 8 bases short, with 4 bases between. The CDR3 length is 11 residues. The CDR3 bases are TGCGCCAGCAGCCAAGATGCCGGCTACACCTTC. Encoded protein: CASSQDAGYTF.